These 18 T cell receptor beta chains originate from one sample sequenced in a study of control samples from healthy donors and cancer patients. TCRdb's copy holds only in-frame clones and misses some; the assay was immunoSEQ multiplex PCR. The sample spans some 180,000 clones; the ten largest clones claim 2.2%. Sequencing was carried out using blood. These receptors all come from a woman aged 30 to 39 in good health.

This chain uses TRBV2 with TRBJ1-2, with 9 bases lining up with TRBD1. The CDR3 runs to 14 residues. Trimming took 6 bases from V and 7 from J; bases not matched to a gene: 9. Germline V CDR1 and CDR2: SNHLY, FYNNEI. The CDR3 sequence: CASSFGTGKFGYTF. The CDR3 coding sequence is TGTGCCAGCAGCTTCGGGACAGGGAAGTTTGGCTACACCTTC.

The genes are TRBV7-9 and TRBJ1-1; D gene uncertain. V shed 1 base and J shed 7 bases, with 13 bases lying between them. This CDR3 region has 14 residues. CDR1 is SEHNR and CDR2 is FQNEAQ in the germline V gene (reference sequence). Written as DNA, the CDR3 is TGTGCCAGCAGCTTAGGGCGTCAGATATATGAAGCTTTCTTT. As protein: CASSLGRQIYEAFF.

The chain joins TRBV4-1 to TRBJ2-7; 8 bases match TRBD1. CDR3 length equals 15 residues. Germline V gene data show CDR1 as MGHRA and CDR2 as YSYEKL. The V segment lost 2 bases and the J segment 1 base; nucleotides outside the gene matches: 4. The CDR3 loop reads CASSQRGTGSYEQYF. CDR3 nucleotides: TGCGCCAGCAGCCAAAGAGGGACAGGATCCTACGAGCAGTACTTC.

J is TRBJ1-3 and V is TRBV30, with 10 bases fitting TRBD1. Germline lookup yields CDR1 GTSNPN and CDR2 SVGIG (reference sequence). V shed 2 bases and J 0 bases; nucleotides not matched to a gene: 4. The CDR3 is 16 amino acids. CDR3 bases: TGTGCCTGGAGTTACCGGACAGGGGGCTCTGGAAACACCATATATTTT. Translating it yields CAWSYRTGGSGNTIYF.

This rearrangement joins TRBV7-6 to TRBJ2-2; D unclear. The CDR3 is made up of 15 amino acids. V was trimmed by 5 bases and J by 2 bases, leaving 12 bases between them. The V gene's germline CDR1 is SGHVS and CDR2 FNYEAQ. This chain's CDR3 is CASSTQALNTGELFF. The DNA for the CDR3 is TGTGCCAGCAGCACCCAGGCCCTAAACACCGGGGAGCTGTTTTTT.

The CDR3 DNA reads as TGTGCCAGCAGCAACCGGTCACCCACTGAAGCTTTCTTT. It encodes CASSNRSPTEAFF. This chain connects TRBV7-8 to TRBJ1-1; D remains ambiguous. The germline gives CDR1 SGHVS, CDR2 FQNEAQ. The germline V and J ends were trimmed by 5 bases and 4 bases, with 11 bases remaining between them. CDR3 length equals 13 residues.

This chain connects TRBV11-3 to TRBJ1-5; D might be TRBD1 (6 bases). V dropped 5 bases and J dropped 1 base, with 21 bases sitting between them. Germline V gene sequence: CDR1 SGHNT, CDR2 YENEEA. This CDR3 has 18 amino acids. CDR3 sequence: CASSPHFGQTESNQPQHF. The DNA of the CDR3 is TGTGCCAGCAGCCCTCACTTCGGACAGACGGAGAGCAATCAGCCCCAGCATTTT.

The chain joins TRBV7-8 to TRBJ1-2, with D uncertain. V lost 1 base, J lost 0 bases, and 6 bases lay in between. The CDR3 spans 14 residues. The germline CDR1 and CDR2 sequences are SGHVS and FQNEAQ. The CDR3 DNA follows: TGTGCCAGCAGCTTAGTTAGCGCTAACTATGGCTACACCTTC. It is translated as CASSLVSANYGYTF.

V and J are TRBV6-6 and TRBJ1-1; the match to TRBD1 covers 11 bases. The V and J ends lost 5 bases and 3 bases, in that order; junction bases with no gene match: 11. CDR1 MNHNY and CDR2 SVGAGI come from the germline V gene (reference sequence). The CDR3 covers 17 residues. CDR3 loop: CASSPHFPGQGDTEAFF. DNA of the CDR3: TGTGCCAGCAGTCCTCACTTTCCGGGACAGGGGGACACTGAAGCTTTCTTT.

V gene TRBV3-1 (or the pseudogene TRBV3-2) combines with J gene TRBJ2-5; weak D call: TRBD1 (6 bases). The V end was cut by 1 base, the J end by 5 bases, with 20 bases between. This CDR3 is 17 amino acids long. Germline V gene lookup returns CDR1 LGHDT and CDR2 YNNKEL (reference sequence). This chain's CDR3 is CASSQAPGVGPGETQYF. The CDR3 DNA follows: TGTGCCAGCAGCCAAGCGCCAGGGGTAGGACCGGGGGAGACCCAGTACTTC.

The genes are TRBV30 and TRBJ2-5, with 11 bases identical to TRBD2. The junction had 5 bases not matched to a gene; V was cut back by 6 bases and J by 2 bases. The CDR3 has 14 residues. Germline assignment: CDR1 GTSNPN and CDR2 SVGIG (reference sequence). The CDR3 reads CACELAGGQETQYF. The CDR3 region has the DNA TGTGCCTGCGAGCTAGCGGGGGGTCAAGAGACCCAGTACTTC.

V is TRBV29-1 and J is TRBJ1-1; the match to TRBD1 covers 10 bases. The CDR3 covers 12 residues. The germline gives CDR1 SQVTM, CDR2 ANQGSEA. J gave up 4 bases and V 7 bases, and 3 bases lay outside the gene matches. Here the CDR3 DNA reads TGCAGCGGACAGGGGGCTCTCACTGAAGCTTTCTTT. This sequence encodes CSGQGALTEAFF.

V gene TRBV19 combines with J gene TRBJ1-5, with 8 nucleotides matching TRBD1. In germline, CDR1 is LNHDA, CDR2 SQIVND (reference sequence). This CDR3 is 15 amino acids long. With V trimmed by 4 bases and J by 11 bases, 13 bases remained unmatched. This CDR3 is CASSTQSTGDLAQHF. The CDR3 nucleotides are TGTGCCAGTAGTACCCAATCGACAGGGGATTTGGCCCAGCATTTT. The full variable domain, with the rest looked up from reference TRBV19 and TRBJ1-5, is DGGITQSPKYLFRKEGQNVTLSCEQNLNHDAMYWYRQDPGQGLRLIYYSQIVNDFQKGDIAEGYSVSREKKESFPLTVTSAQKNPTAFYLCASSTQSTGDLAQHFGDGTRLSIL.

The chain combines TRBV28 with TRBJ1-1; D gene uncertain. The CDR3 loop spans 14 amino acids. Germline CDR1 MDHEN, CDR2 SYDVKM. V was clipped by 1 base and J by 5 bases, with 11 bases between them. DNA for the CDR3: TGTGCCAGCAGTTTATTAGCGCAGACTACTGAAGCTTTCTTT. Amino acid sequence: CASSLLAQTTEAFF.

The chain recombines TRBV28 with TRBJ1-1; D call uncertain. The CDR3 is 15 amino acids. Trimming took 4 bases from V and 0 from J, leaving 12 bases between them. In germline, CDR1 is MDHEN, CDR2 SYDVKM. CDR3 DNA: TGTGCCAGCAGTTGGATACAGAGCATGAACACTGAAGCTTTCTTT. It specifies CASSWIQSMNTEAFF.

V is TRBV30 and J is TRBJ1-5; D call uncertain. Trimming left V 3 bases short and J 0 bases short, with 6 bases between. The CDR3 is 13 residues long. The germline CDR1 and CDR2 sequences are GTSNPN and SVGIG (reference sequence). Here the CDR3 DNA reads TGTGCCTGGAGCCCTACTAGCAATCAGCCCCAGCATTTT. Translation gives CAWSPTSNQPQHF.

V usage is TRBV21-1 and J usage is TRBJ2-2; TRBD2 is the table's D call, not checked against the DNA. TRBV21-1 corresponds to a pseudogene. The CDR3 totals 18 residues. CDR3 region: CASSQSPKRGGNTGELFF. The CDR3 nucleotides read TGTGCCAGCAGCCAATCCCCCAAGCGGGGGGGCAACACCGGGGAGCTGTTTTTT.

The CDR3 reads CSTKFLPLRADEQFF. For the CDR3, the DNA is TGCAGCACGAAATTTCTACCCCTCCGGGCCGATGAGCAGTTCTTC. The V gene is TRBV29-1, the J gene TRBJ2-1; D uncertain. The germline V and J ends were trimmed by 8 bases and 8 bases, with 25 bases remaining between them. Germline CDR1 reads SQVTM; CDR2 reads ANQGSEA. The CDR3 is made up of 15 amino acids.